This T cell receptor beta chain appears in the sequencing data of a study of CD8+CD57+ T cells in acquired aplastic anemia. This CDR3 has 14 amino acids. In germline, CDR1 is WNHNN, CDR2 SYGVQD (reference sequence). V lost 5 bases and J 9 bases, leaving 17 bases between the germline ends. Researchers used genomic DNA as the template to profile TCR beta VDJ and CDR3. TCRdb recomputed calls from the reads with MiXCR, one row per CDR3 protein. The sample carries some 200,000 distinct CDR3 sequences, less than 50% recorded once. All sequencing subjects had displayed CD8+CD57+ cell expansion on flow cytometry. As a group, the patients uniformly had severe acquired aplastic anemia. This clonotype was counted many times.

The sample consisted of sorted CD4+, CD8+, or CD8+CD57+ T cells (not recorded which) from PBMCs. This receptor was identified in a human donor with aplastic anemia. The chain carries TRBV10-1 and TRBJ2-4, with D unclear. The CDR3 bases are TGCGCCAGCAGTACCGGAAGAAGCAAGGGCATTCAGTACTTC. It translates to CASSTGRSKGIQYF.